This is a list of T cell receptor beta chains from one sample in a study of OX40 agonist ivuxolimab in advanced cancers. Measured with immunoSEQ multiplex PCR; TCRdb has only the in-frame clones, and not every one. This repertoire shows about 90,000 clones, more than 80% found once; its top ten account for 6.5% to 9%. This material consisted of CD4+ or CD8+ T cells sorted from blood, taken in a trial of the OX40 agonist ivuxolimab. Source of these receptors: an adult with an advanced solid tumor such as melanoma, head and neck, liver or kidney cancer. The CDR3 runs from the conserved cysteine through the conserved F or W. D genes are given only for firm matches. The size of a clone is reported for some rows only, either as once, few or many, or as a class for expanded clones.

j_call v_call clone_size cdr3_length d_call cdr3_nt cdr3_aa
TRBJ2-7 TRBV28 few 13 . TGTGCCAGCAGTTTATTTGTGGGGGGCGAGCAGTACTTC CASSLFVGGEQYF
TRBJ2-1 TRBV27 . 12 . TGTGCCAGCAGTTACGGGGGAGTTGAGCAGTTCTTC CASSYGGVEQFF
TRBJ1-1 TRBV19 once 16 TRBD1 TGTGCCAGTAGTATAGCTGGGACAGGGTGGGGTACTGAAGCTTTCTTT CASSIAGTGWGTEAFF
TRBJ2-3 TRBV27 . 12 . TGTGCCAGCAGTTTCTCCCTGGATACGCAGTATTTT CASSFSLDTQYF
TRBJ2-5 TRBV27 . 15 . TGTGCCAGCAGTTTCCTCAGGGACCTCCAAGAGACCCAGTACTTC CASSFLRDLQETQYF
TRBJ1-1 TRBV6-6 . 13 . TGTGCCAGCAGGGTTATAGGGAACACTGAAGCTTTCTTT CASRVIGNTEAFF
TRBJ2-5 TRBV6-5 . 12 . TGTGCCAGCAGTTATCCCGAAGAGACCCAGTACTTC CASSYPEETQYF
TRBJ2-5 TRBV30 . 14 . TGTGCCTGGAGTCATAGGGGCGTTGGGGAGACCCAGTACTTC CAWSHRGVGETQYF
TRBJ2-3 TRBV7-3 . 13 . TGTGCCAGCAGCTTACCTAGGGGAGACACGCAGTATTTT CASSLPRGDTQYF
TRBJ1-5 TRBV7-3 . 15 TRBD1 TGTGCCAGCAGCTTAATGGCAGGGGGCCGCCAGCCCCAGCATTTT CASSLMAGGRQPQHF
TRBJ2-7 TRBV7-8 . 14 . TGTGCCAGCAGCTTAGGAACAACAGGGCCCGAGCAGTACTTC CASSLGTTGPEQYF
TRBJ1-3 TRBV5-1 . 13 . TGCGCCAGCAGCTTGGGAAGGGGGAACACCATATATTTT CASSLGRGNTIYF
TRBJ1-6 TRBV28 . 14 . TGTGCCAGCACCGTCGACAGTAGGAATTCACCCCTCCACTTT CASTVDSRNSPLHF
TRBJ2-7 TRBV29-1 . 14 TRBD1 TGCAGCGTTGCCGGGACAGGGTCTTCCTACGAGCAGTACTTC CSVAGTGSSYEQYF
TRBJ2-6 TRBV9 . 23 . TGTGCCAGCAGCGTAGCTACGTTGGGGGAAGGTCCGACCCCCTTCTCTGGGGCCAACGTCCTGACTTTC CASSVATLGEGPTPFSGANVLTF
TRBJ1-2 TRBV28 . 16 TRBD1 TGTGCCACACACCACAGGGGGCGAGGAGGGTACTATGGCTACACCTTC CATHHRGRGGYYGYTF
TRBJ1-1 TRBV28 . 16 . TGTGCCAGCAGTTCCCGAACAAGTGGCCGGAACACTGAAGCTTTCTTT CASSSRTSGRNTEAFF
TRBJ2-3 TRBV11-2 . 15 . TGTGCCAGCAGCTTTGTGGCTTTGGGACCAGATACGCAGTATTTT CASSFVALGPDTQYF
TRBJ2-4 TRBV5-4 once 15 TRBD1 TGTGCCAGCAGCTTGGCCGGGACAGGCAGCTTTATTCAGTACTTC CASSLAGTGSFIQYF
TRBJ2-3 TRBV4-1 . 16 TRBD2 TGCGCCAGCAGCCAAGATCTAGCGGGGACCACAGATACGCAGTATTTT CASSQDLAGTTDTQYF
TRBJ2-7 TRBV10-3 . 12 . TGTGCCATCAGTTCCTCCCCTTACGAGCAGTACTTC CAISSSPYEQYF
TRBJ2-7 TRBV11-3 once 14 . TGTGCCAGCAGCTTATTCCAGGGGAGCTACGAGCAGTACTTC CASSLFQGSYEQYF
TRBJ2-3 TRBV30 . 12 . TGTGCCTGGAGTGTACAAACAGATACGCAGTATTTT CAWSVQTDTQYF
TRBJ2-5 TRBV7-2 . 15 TRBD2 TGTGCCAGCAGCCAGGGGCCTAGCGGGACCGCGGAGCAGTACTTC CASSQGPSGTAEQYF
TRBJ2-7 TRBV25-1 . 11 . TGTGCCAGCAGTGGAAGTCCCGAGCAGTACTTC CASSGSPEQYF
TRBJ2-7 TRBV19 . 15 TRBD2 TGTGCCAGTAGTATCCTAGCGGGAGGGGATTACGAGCAGTACTTC CASSILAGGDYEQYF
TRBJ2-7 TRBV27 . 14 . TGTGCCAGTGCTGGAGGGGACTCCGGCTACGAGCAGTACTTC CASAGGDSGYEQYF
TRBJ2-3 TRBV15 . 17 TRBD2 TGTGCCACCAGCAGAGAAGCGTGGGAGGGGTACGCAGATACGCAGTATTTT CATSREAWEGYADTQYF
TRBJ2-7 TRBV7-9 . 13 . TGTGCCAGCAGCTTTAAGGTATCCTACGAGCAGTACTTC CASSFKVSYEQYF
TRBJ1-4 TRBV19 once 15 . TGTGCCAGTAGTATCTGGGGAGGAGGTAATGAAAAACTGTTTTTT CASSIWGGGNEKLFF
TRBJ2-7 TRBV4-1 once 15 . TGCGCCAGCAGCCAAAAACGGGGGGCCCACCACGAGCAGTACTTC CASSQKRGAHHEQYF
TRBJ2-7 TRBV5-6 . 13 . TGTGCCAGCAGCTTAACTGTTACCTACGAGCAGTACTTC CASSLTVTYEQYF
TRBJ1-1 TRBV6-5 . 14 . TGTGCCAGCAGTCCCGACCCCCTAGGCACTGAAGCTTTCTTT CASSPDPLGTEAFF
TRBJ2-3 TRBV5-1 . 14 . TGCGCCAGCAGCTTTATCCTAGATCAAGATACGCAGTATTTT CASSFILDQDTQYF
TRBJ2-2 TRBV2 . 15 . TGTGCCACCCTCCCGGGGGCTTTTAACACCGGGGAGCTGTTTTTT CATLPGAFNTGELFF
TRBJ1-2 TRBV6-6 . 11 . TGTGCCACTTTGGGGGGGAATGGCTACACCTTC CATLGGNGYTF
TRBJ2-5 TRBV15 . 14 . TGTGCCACCAGCAGTAGTTCTAGACGGGAGACCCAGTACTTC CATSSSSRRETQYF
TRBJ2-1 TRBV5-1 . 15 TRBD2 TGCGCCAGCACGGGGACTAGCGGGAGGGGGAATGAGCAGTTCTTC CASTGTSGRGNEQFF
TRBJ1-4 TRBV14 once 18 TRBD1 TGTGCCAGCAGCCCTCTCGGGACAGGGGTCGCAACTAATGAAAAACTGTTTTTT CASSPLGTGVATNEKLFF
TRBJ2-2 TRBV5-1 . 14 . TGCGCCAGCAGCTTGGGAATCCTATCCGGGGAGCTGTTTTTT CASSLGILSGELFF
TRBJ2-7 TRBV2 . 16 TRBD1 TGTGCCAGCAGTTCCTTGAGGACAGGGGGGGCCTACGAGCAGTACTTC CASSSLRTGGAYEQYF
TRBJ2-7 TRBV11-1 . 14 TRBD1 TGTGCCAGCAGCTCGACAGGGAATCGGAACGAGCAGTACTTC CASSSTGNRNEQYF
TRBJ1-2 TRBV7-2 . 12 . TGTGCCAGCAGTTACCCGAACTATGGCTACACCTTC CASSYPNYGYTF